The clone carrying this TCR beta chain has a handful of counts. These data originate in a study of PD-L1 blockade in urothelial cancer. Across the whole study: Blood was subjected to analysis at 3 weeks (second dose) and 6 weeks following treatment start.

Looked up from germline, CDR1 is MDHEN and CDR2 is SYDVKM. The CDR3 covers 14 residues. V was shortened by 2 bases and J by 4 bases, with 11 bases between the two germline ends. Some clones are missing from TCRdb's copy, which holds only in-frame ones; the method was immunoSEQ multiplex PCR. This sample has approximately 30,000 clones, with approximately 79% found just once. The TCR comes from a man aged 50 or older with urothelial cancer. This rearrangement joins TRBV28 to TRBJ2-5; the D is unclear. The material was PBMCs, obtained around atezolizumab (anti-PD-L1) treatment. The CDR3 coding sequence is TGTGCCAGCAGTTTACCAGGCGTGAGAGAGACCCAGTACTTC. It yields the protein CASSLPGVRETQYF.